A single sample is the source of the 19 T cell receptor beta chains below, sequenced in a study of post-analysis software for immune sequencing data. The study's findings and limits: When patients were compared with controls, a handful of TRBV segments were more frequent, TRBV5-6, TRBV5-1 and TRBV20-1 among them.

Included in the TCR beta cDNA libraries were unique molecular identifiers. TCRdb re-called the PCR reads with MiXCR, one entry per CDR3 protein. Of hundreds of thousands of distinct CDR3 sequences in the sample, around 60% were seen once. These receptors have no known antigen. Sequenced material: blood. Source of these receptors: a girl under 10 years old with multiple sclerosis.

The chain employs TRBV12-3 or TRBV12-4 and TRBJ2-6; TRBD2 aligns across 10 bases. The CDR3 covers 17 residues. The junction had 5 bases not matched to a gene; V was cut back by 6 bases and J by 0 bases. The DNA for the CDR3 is TGTGCCAGCAGAGGACTAGCGGAACTCTCTGGGGCCAACGTCCTGACTTTC. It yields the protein CASRGLAELSGANVLTF.

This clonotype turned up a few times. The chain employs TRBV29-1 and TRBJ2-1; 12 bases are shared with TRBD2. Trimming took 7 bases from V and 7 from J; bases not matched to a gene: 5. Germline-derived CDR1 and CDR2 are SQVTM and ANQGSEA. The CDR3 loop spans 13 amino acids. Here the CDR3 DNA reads TGCAGCGCTGGACTAGCGGGGCCAAATGAGCAGTTCTTC. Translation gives CSAGLAGPNEQFF.

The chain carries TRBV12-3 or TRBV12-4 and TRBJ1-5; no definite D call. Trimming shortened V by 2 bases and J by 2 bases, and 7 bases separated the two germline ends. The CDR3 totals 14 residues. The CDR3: CASSLPDGNQPQHF. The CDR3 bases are TGTGCCAGCAGTTTACCAGACGGCAATCAGCCCCAGCATTTT.

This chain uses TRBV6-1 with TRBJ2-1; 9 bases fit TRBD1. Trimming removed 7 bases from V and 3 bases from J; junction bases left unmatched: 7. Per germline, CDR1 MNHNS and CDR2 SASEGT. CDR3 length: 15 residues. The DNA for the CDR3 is TGTGCCAGCATCCTGGACAGGGGCCTCTACAATGAGCAGTTCTTC. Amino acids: CASILDRGLYNEQFF.

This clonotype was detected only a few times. Here the CDR3 DNA reads TGCAGCGTTGAAGGAATTGTAGGAAACATTCAGTACTTC. It specifies CSVEGIVGNIQYF. The V call is TRBV29-1, the J call TRBJ2-7; D is undetermined. The end of the DNA is better explained by TRBJ2-4, so the J call may be wrong. This CDR3 is built from 13 residues. Per the germline V gene, CDR1 is SQVTM and CDR2 is ANQGSEA.

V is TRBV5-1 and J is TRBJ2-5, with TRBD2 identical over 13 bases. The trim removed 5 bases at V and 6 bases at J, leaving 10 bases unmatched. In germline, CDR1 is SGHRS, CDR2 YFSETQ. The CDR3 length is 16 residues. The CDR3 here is CASRPLGTSGTQTQYF. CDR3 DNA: TGCGCCAGCAGACCCCTCGGGACTAGCGGGACTCAGACCCAGTACTTC.

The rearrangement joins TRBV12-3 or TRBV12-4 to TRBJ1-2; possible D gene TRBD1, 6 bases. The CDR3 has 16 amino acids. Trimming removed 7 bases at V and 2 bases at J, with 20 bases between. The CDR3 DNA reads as TGTGCCAGCACCCAAACGAACAGGGAAGTGAACTATGGCTACACCTTC. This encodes CASTQTNREVNYGYTF.

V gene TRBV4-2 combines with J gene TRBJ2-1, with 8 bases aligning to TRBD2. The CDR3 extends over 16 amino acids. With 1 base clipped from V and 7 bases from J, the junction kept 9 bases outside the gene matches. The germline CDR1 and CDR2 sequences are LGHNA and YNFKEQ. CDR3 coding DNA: TGTGCCAGCAGCCAAGTAGCGGGGCGGTTTAGGAATGAGCAGTTCTTC. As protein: CASSQVAGRFRNEQFF.

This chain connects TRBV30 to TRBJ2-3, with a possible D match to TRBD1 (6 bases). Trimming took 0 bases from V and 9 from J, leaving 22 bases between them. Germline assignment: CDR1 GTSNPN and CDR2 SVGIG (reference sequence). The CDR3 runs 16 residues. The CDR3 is CAWSVGGQGTRKTQYF. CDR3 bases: TGTGCCTGGAGTGTTGGAGGTCAGGGGACGAGAAAGACGCAGTATTTT. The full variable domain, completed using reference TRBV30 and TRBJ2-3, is SQTIHQWPATLVQPVGSPLSLECTVEGTSNPNLYWYRQAAGRGLQLLFYSVGIGQISSEVPQNLSASRPQDRQFILSSKKLLLSDSGFYLCAWSVGGQGTRKTQYFGPGTRLTVL.

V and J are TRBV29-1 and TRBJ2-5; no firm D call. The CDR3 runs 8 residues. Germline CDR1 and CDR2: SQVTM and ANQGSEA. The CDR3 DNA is TGCAGACGGGAGACCCAGTACTTC. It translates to CRRETQYF.

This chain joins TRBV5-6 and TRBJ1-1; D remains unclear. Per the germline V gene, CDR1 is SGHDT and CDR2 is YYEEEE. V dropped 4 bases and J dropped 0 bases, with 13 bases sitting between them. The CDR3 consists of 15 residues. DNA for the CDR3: TGTGCCAGCAGCGCCGTGGGAGATCTGAACACTGAAGCTTTCTTT. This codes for CASSAVGDLNTEAFF.

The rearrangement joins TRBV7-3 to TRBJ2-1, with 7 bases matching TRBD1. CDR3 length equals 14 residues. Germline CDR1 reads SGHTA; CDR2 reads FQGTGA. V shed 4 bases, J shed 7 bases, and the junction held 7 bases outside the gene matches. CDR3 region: CASSSWDSRNEQFF. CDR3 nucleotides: TGTGCCAGCAGCTCTTGGGACAGCCGGAATGAGCAGTTCTTC.

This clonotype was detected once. CDR3 DNA sequence: TGCGCCAGCAGCCCGGGACTCTTCAATGAGCAGTTCTTC. It is translated as CASSPGLFNEQFF. The gene calls are TRBV5-1 and TRBJ2-1, with a possible D match to TRBD2 (6 bases). Germline V gene sequence: CDR1 SGHRS, CDR2 YFSETQ. V lost 4 bases to trimming and J lost 6 bases, with 11 bases between them. This CDR3 spans 13 amino acids.

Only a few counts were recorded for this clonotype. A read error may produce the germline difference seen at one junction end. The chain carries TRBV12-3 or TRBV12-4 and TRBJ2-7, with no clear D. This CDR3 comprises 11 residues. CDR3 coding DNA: TGTGCTAGCAGCTCTGGCGGCGAGCAGTACTTC. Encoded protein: CASSSGGEQYF.

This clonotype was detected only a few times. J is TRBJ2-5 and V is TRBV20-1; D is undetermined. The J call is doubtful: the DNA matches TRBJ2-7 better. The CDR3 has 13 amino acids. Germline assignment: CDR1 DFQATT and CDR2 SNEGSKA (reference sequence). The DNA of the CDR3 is TGCAGTGCTAGAGACGACTCCCACCACGAGCAGTACTTC. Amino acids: CSARDDSHHEQYF.

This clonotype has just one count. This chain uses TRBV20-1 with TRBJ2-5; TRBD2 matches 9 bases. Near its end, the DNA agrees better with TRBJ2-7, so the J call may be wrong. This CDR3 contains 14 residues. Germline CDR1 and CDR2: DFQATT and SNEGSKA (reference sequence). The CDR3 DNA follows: TGCAGTGCTAGATCCGGGACTAGCCGCCCCGAGCAGTACTTC. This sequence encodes CSARSGTSRPEQYF.

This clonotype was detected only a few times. The chain's CDR3 is CASSLQGYTQYF. CDR3 sequence (DNA): TGTGCCAGCAGCCTACAGGGGTATACGCAGTATTTT. V gene TRBV2 combines with J gene TRBJ2-3; 7 bases map to TRBD1. This CDR3 region has 12 residues. Germline V gene lookup returns CDR1 SNHLY and CDR2 FYNNEI. After removal of 6 bases from V and 7 bases from J, the junction contained 4 bases not matched to a gene.

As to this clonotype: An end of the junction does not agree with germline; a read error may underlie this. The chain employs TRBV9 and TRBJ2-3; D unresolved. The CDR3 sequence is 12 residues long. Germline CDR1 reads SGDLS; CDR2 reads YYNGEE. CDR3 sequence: CAGSVEGDTQYF. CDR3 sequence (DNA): TGTGCCGGCAGCGTAGAAGGGGATACGCAGTATTTT.

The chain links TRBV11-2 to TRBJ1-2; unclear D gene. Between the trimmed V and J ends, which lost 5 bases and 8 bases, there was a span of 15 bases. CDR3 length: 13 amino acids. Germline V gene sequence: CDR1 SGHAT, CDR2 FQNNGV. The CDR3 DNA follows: TGTGCCAGCAGCCCTAAGCGGCTTTGGGGCTACACCTTC. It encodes CASSPKRLWGYTF.